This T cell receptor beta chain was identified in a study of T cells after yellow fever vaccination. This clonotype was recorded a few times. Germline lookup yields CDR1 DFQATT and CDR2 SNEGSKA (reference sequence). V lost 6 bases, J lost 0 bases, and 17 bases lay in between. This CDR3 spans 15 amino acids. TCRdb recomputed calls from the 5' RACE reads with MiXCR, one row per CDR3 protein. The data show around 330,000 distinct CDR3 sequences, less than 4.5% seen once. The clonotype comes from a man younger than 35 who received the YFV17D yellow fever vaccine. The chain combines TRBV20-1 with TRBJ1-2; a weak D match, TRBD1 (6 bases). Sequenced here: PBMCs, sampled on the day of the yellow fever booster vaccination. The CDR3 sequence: CSALPGQLANYGYTF. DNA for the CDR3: TGCAGTGCCCTCCCCGGACAGTTAGCTAACTATGGCTACACCTTC.